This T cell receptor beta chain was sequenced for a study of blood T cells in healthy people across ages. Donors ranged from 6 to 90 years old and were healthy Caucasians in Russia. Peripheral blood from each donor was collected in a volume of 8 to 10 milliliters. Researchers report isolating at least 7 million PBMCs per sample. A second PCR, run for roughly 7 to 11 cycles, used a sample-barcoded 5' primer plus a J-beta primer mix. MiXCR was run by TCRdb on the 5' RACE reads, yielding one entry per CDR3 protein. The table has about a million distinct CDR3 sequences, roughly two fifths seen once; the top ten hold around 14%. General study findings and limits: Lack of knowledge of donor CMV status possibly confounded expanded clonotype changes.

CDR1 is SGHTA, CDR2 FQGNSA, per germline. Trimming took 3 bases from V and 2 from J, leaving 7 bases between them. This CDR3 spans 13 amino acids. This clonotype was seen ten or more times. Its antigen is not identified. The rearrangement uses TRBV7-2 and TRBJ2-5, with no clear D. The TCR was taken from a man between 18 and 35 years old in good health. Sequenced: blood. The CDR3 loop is CASSLSNQETQYF. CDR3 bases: TGTGCCAGCAGCTTGTCTAATCAAGAGACCCAGTACTTC.